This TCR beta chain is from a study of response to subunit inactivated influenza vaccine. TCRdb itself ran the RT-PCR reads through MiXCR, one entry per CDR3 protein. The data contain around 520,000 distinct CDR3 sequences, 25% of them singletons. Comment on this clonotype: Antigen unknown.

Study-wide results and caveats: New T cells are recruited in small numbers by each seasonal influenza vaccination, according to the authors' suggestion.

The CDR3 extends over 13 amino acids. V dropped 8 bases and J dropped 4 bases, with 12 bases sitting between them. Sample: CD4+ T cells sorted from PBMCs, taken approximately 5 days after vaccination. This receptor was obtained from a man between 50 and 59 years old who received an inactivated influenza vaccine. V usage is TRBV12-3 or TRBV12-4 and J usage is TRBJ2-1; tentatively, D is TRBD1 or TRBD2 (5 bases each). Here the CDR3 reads CASRDGPYNEQFF. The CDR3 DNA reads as TGTGCCAGCCGGGACGGACCATACAATGAGCAGTTCTTC.